These 2 T cell receptor beta chains were sequenced from one sample in a study of cytomegalovirus exposure and HLA in healthy donors. Use of 60 Vbeta and 13 Jbeta primers characterized the PCR. Here immunoSEQ multiplex PCR was the method, and the copy in TCRdb shows in-frame clones only, minus some. This sample's clone table lists tens of thousands of clones. The sequencing input was PBMCs. These receptors came from a female donor in good health and CMV-seropositive.

V usage is TRBV28 and J usage is TRBJ1-1; maybe TRBD1 (6 bases). Germline V lookup: CDR1 MDHEN, CDR2 SYDVKM. CDR3 size: 13 residues. Trimming shortened V by 2 bases and J by 4 bases, and 8 bases separated the two germline ends. Here the CDR3 reads CASSLRGGTEAFF. CDR3 nucleotide sequence: TGTGCCAGCAGTTTAAGGGGGGGCACTGAAGCTTTCTTT.

The chain uses TRBV7-9 and TRBJ1-4, with 9 bases matching TRBD1. This CDR3 region has 16 residues. Losses at the gene ends were 1 base for V and 10 bases for J; bases not matched to a gene: 10. Germline V lookup: CDR1 SEHNR, CDR2 FQNEAQ (reference sequence). The CDR3: CASSLVSPGQGGKLFF. The CDR3 coding sequence is TGTGCCAGCAGCTTAGTTTCTCCGGGACAGGGCGGAAAACTGTTTTTT.